This T cell receptor (beta chain) was sequenced for a study of T cells in Graves' hyperthyroidism and ophthalmopathy. Findings and caveats of the study: Patients with ophthalmopathy were separated from those with stable hyperthyroidism by a 13 V-J model.

This clonotype came up a few times. As yet, its antigen is unknown. TCR beta CDR3 regions were amplified from RNA. RT-PCR in the first round (using the HTBI primer set) targeted the TCR CDR3. Via MiXCR, TCRdb re-called the multiplex PCR reads, giving one row per CDR3 protein. This table has more than 500,000 distinct CDR3 sequences, around 15% appearing once. Patients showing uncontrolled infection, other autoimmune disease, pregnancy or lactation were ineligible. Diagnoses were established using clinical symptoms, serum thyroxine and TRAb, thyroid ultrasound and orbital computed tomography. The source of the PBMCs was about 10 ml of fresh peripheral blood. Germline lookup yields CDR1 SEHNR and CDR2 FQNEAQ (reference sequence). Trimming cost V 2 bases and J 3 bases; bases outside gene matches: 7. The CDR3 consists of 16 residues.

Sequencing was done on a sample of blood. This sequence originates from a woman aged 25-40 years with Graves' hyperthyroidism. V usage is TRBV7-9 and J usage is TRBJ2-5; TRBD1 matches at 9 bases. Here the CDR3 reads CASSLFFGTGKETQYF. Written as DNA, the CDR3 is TGTGCCAGCAGCTTATTCTTCGGGACAGGGAAAGAGACCCAGTACTTC.